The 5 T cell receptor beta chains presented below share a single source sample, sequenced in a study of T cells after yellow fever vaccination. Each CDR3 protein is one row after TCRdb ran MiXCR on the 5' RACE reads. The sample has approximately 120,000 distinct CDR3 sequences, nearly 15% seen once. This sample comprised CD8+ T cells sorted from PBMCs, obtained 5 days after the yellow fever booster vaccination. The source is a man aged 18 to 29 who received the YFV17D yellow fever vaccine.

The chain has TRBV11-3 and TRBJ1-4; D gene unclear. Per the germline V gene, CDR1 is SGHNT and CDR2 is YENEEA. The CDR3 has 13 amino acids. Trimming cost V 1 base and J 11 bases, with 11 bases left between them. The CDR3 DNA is TGTGCCAGCAGCTTAGGCCCTTCGGGGAAACTGTTTTTT. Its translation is CASSLGPSGKLFF.

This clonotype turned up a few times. The CDR3 sequence: CAISELTKNIQYF. CDR3 bases: TGTGCCATCAGTGAGCTTACCAAAAACATTCAGTACTTC. The chain recombines TRBV10-3 with TRBJ2-4, with unresolved D. V gave up 2 bases and J gave up 2 bases, with 4 bases separating them. Germline CDR1 ENHRY, CDR2 SYGVKD. This CDR3 contains 13 residues.

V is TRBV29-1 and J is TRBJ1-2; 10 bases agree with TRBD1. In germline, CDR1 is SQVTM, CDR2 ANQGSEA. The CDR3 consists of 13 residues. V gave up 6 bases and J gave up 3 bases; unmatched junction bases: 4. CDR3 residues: CSVIGQGDYGYTF. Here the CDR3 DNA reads TGCAGCGTGATCGGACAGGGGGACTATGGCTACACCTTC.

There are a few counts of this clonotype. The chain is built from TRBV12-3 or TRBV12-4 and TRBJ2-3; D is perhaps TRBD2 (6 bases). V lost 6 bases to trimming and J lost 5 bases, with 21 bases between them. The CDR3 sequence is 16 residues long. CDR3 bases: TGTGCCAGCAGGTCGACTAGACGGCACTGGTTAGATACGCAGTATTTT. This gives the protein CASRSTRRHWLDTQYF.

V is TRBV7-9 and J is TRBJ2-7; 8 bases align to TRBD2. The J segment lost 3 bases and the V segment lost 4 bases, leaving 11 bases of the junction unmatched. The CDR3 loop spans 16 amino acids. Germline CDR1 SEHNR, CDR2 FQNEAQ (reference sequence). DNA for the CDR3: TGTGCCAGCAGCTCCCCCCCGGGCCTAGCGGGCTACGAGCAGTACGTC. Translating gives CASSSPPGLAGYEQYV.